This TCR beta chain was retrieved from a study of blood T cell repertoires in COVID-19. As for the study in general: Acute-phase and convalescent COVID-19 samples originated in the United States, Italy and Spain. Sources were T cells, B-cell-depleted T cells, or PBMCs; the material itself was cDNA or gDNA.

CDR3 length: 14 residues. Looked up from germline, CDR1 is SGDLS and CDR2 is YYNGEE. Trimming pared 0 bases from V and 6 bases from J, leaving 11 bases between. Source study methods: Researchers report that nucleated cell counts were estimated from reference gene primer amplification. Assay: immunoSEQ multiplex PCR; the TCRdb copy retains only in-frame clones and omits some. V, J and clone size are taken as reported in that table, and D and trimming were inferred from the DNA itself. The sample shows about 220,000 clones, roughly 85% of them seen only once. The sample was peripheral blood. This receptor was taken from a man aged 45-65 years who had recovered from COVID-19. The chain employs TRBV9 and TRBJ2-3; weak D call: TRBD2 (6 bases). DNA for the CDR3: TGTGCCAGCAGCGTAGTTGCGGGGTCCGATACGCAGTATTTT. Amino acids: CASSVVAGSDTQYF.